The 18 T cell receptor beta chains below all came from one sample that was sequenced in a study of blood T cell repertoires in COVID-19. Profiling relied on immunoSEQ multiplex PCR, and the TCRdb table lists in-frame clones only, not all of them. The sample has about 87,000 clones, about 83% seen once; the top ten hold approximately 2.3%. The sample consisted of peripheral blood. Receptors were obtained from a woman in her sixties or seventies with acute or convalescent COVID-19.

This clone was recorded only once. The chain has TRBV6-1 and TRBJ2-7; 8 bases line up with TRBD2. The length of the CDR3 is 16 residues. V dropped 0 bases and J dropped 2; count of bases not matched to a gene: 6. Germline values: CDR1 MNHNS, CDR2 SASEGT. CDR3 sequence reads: CASSEAGAGAAYEQYF. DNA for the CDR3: TGTGCCAGCAGTGAAGCAGGAGCGGGGGCAGCCTACGAGCAGTACTTC.

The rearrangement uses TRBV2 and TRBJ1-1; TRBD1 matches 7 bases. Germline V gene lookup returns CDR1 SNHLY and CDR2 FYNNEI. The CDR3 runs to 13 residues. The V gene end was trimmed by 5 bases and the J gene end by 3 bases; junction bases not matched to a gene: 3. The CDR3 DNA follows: TGTGCCAGCAGTCTTACAGGGGACACTGAAGCTTTCTTT. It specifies CASSLTGDTEAFF.

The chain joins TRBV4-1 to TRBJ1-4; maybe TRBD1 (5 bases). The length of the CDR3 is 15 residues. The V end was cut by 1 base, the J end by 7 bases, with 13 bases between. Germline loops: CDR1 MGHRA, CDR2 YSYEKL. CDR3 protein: CASSQGSTGGEKLFF. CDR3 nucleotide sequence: TGCGCCAGCAGCCAAGGATCAACCGGGGGTGAAAAACTGTTTTTT.

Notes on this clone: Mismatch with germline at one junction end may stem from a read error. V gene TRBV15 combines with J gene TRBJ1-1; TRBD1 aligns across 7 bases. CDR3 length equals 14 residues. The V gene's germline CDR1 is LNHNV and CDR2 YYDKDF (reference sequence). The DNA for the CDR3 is TGTGCCACCAGCGGAGACAGGGCTGGCACTGAAGCTTTCTTT. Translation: CATSGDRAGTEAFF.

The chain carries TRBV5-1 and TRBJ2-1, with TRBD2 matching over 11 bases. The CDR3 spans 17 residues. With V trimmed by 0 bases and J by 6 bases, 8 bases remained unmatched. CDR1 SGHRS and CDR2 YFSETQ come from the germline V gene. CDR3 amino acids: CASSLEVVAGGPNEQFF. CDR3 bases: TGCGCCAGCAGCTTGGAGGTAGTAGCGGGGGGGCCCAATGAGCAGTTCTTC.

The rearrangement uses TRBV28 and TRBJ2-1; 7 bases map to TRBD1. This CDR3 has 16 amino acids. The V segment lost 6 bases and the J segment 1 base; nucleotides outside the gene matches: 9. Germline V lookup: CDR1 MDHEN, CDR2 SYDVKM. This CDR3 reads CASSRSWDRSYNEQFF. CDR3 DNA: TGTGCCAGCAGCCGGTCCTGGGACAGATCCTACAATGAGCAGTTCTTC.

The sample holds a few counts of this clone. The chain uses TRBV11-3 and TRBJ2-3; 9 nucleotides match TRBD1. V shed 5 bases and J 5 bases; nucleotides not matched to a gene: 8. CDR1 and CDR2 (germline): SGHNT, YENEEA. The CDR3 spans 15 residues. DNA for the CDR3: TGTGCCAGCAGCCGCAGGACAGGGGCTGAAGATACGCAGTATTTT. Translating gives CASSRRTGAEDTQYF. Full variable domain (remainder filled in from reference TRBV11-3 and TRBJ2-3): EAGVVQSPRYKIIEKKQPVAFWCNPISGHNTLYWYLQNLGQGPELLIRYENEEAVDDSQLPKDRFSAERLKGVDSTLKIQPAELGDSAVYLCASSRRTGAEDTQYFGPGTRLTVL.

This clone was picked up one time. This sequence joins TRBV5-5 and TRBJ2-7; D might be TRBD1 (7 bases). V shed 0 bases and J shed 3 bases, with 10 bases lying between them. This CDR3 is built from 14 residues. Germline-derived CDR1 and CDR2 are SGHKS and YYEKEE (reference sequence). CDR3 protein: CASSLGQGGYEQYF. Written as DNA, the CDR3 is TGTGCCAGCAGCTTGGGACAGGGAGGCTACGAGCAGTACTTC.

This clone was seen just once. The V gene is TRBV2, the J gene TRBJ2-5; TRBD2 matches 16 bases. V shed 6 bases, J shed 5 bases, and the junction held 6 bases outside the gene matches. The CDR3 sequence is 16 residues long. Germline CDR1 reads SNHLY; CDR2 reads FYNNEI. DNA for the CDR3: TGTGCCAGCAGAGGGACTAGCGGGGGGGCCTGGGAGACCCAGTACTTC. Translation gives CASRGTSGGAWETQYF.

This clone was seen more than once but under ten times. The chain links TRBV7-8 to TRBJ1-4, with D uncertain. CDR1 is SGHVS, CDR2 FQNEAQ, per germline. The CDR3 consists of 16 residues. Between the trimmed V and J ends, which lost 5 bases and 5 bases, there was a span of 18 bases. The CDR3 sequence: CASSQSRGRRNEKLFF. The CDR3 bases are TGTGCCAGCAGCCAATCACGAGGGCGGCGGAATGAAAAACTGTTTTTT.

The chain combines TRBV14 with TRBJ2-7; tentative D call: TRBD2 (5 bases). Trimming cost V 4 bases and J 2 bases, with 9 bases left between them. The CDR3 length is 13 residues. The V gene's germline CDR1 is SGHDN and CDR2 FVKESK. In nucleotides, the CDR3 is TGTGCCAGCAGCCTTCTCGGGACCTACGAGCAGTACTTC. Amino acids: CASSLLGTYEQYF.

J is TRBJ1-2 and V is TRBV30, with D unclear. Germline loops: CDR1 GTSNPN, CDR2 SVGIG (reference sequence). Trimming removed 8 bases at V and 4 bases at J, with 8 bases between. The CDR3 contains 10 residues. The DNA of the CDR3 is TGTGCCCGGTACAGCTATGGCTACACCTTC. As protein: CARYSYGYTF.

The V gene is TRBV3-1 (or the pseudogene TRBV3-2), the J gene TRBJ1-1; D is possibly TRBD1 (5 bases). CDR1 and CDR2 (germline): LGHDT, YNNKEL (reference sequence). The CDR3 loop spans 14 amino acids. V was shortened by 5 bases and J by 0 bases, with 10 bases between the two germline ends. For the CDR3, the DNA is TGTGCCAGCAGCTCCAGGGTCCTGAACACTGAAGCTTTCTTT. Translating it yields CASSSRVLNTEAFF.

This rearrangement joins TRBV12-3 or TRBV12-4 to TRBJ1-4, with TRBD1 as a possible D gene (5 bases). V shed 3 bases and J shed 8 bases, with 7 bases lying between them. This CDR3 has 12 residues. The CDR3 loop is CASSLAGEKLFF. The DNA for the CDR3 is TGTGCCAGCAGTTTGGCAGGGGAAAAACTGTTTTTT.

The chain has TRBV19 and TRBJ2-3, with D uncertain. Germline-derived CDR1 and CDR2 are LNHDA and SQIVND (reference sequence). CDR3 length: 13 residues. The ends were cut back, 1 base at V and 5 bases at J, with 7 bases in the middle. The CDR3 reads CASSIANGDTQYF. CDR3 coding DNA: TGTGCCAGTAGTATAGCCAACGGAGATACGCAGTATTTT.

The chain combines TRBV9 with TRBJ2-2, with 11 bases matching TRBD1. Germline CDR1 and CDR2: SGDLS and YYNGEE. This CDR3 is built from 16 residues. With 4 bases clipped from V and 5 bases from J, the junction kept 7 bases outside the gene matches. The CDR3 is CASSPRTGGATGELFF. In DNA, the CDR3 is TGTGCCAGCAGCCCTCGGACAGGGGGCGCGACCGGGGAGCTGTTTTTT.

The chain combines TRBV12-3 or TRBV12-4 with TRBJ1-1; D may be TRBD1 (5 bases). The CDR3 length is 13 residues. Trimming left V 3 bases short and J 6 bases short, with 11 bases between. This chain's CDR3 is CASSFRGRAEAFF. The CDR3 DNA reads TGTGCCAGCAGTTTTCGGGGGAGGGCTGAAGCTTTCTTT.

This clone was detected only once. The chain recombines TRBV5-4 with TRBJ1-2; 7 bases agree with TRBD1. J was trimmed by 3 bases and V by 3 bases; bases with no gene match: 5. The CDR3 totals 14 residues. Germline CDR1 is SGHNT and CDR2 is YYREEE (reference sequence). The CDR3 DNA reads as TGTGCCAGCAGCTCGCAGGGGGGCGACTATGGCTACACCTTC. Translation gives CASSSQGGDYGYTF. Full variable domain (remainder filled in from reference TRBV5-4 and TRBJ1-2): ETGVTQSPTHLIKTRGQQVTLRCSSQSGHNTVSWYQQALGQGPQFIFQYYREEENGRGNFPPRFSGLQFPNYSSELNVNALELDDSALYLCASSSQGGDYGYTFGSGTRLTVV.